This T cell receptor (beta chain) originates from a study of cytotoxic CD8 clonotypes in ibrutinib-treated CLL. For the study at large: For this cohort, patients were around eleven relapsed/refractory and about 14 treatment-naive, while 17 were IGHV unmutated. Across samples, productive templates numbered about 280,000 and productive rearrangements reached 80,000 to 100,000 on average. Overall, 24 responses were partial and 2 complete; following median roughly 70 months, about 15 patients stayed remitted and 12 progressed. The study's findings and limits: Baseline values of clonality outstripped age-matched healthy donors and followed circulating CD8+ T-cell counts.

Per germline, CDR1 SGHDT and CDR2 YYEEEE. The CDR3 is made up of 15 amino acids. The V end was cut by 0 bases, the J end by 2 bases, with 11 bases between. Assay: immunoSEQ multiplex PCR; the TCRdb copy retains only in-frame clones and omits some. Among approximately 190,000 clones, approximately 70% were seen once, and the ten largest hold roughly 6.4%. This clone was counted at least ten times. Its matching antigen is unknown. Different DNA sequences within this sample yield the same CDR3. The source material was PBMCs, sampled after 12 months of ibrutinib treatment. This chain connects TRBV5-6 to TRBJ1-2; D not certain. The receptor comes from a human donor with chronic lymphocytic leukemia. CDR3 nucleotides: TGTGCCAGCAGCTTGGGCGGCAGGTGGAACTATGGCTACACCTTC. It codes for CASSLGGRWNYGYTF.